This T cell receptor (beta chain) came from a study of cytomegalovirus exposure and HLA in healthy donors. As to this clone: The antigen is undetermined.

General study results and limits: Later genetic work tied a missense DCLRE1C variant to beta-chain V and J trimming. When a later analysis compared HLA-associated TCR beta chains with equally common others, the HLA-associated chains turned out to be more clonally expanded and to have lower generation probabilities.

CDR1 and CDR2 (germline): SGDLS, YYNGEE. V lost 0 bases to trimming and J lost 8 bases; unmatched junction nucleotides: 5. The CDR3 totals 15 residues. 60 Vbeta and 13 Jbeta primers were used in PCR. The protocol was immunoSEQ multiplex PCR, while the TCRdb copy is restricted to in-frame clones and leaves out a portion. The sample lists about 86,000 clones, 75% to 80% occurring once. At collection, donors were nominally healthy, but unrecorded immune exposures were probable. The genes are TRBV9 and TRBJ2-1, with 10 bases that match TRBD1. Sequencing was carried out using PBMCs. The receptor was derived from a female donor in good health and CMV-seronegative. The CDR3: CASSVAATGGDEQFF. The CDR3 DNA reads TGTGCCAGCAGCGTAGCCGCGACAGGGGGCGATGAGCAGTTCTTC.